Listed below are T cell receptor beta chains from one sample, sequenced in a study of T cells in Graves' hyperthyroidism and ophthalmopathy. From the multiplex PCR reads, TCRdb called clonotypes with MiXCR, one entry per CDR3 protein. The profile shows fewer than 400,000 distinct CDR3 sequences, just under 25% of them singletons. The sample consisted of blood. The receptors were gathered from a man aged 50 to 60 with Graves' hyperthyroidism. Each CDR3 is given without its conserved first and last residue.

V gene	J gene	CDR3 protein
TRBV5-1	TRBJ1-1	ASSPGLGAHTEAF
TRBV2	TRBJ1-2	ASSELGTAAYGYT
TRBV6-1	TRBJ2-7	ASKSNIPSYEQY
TRBV28	TRBJ1-4	ASSTKVFATNEKLF
TRBV30	TRBJ1-5	AWKRQGMGQPQH
TRBV3-1	TRBJ2-4	ASSPRGAGGVNIQY
TRBV5-1	TRBJ2-3	ASSTGGTGSDTQY
TRBV20-1	TRBJ2-2	SARVSNTGELF
TRBV12-3/TRBV12-4	TRBJ1-4	ASSLGTLKGKLF
TRBV7-9	TRBJ2-7	ASSSLGQTYEQY
TRBV20-1	TRBJ2-1	SASRGSSYNEQF